The clone carrying this T cell receptor beta chain came up a few times. Specified time point: patch test 1, 2 weeks after DPC sensitization. Treatment reported: therapeutic diphenylcyclopropenone sensitization with weekly scalp DPC. TCRdb passed the RACE reads through MiXCR, listing each CDR3 protein once. This table holds about 360,000 distinct CDR3 sequences, around 7% found once. This sample is drawn from a study of human T cells and chemical hapten exposure. This receptor was taken from a woman younger than 35 with alopecia areata. Some clones in this sample may be carry-over from other donors' samples. The sample was whole blood, taken in connection with sensitization to the hapten diphenylcyclopropenone (DPC).

The chain's CDR3 is CSARPQSYEQYF. The DNA of the CDR3 is TGCAGTGCTAGACCTCAGTCCTACGAGCAGTACTTC. The chain employs TRBV20-1 and TRBJ2-7; D is uncertain. This CDR3 has 12 amino acids. Germline loops: CDR1 DFQATT, CDR2 SNEGSKA (reference sequence). The V end was cut by 2 bases, the J end by 1 base, with 6 bases between.